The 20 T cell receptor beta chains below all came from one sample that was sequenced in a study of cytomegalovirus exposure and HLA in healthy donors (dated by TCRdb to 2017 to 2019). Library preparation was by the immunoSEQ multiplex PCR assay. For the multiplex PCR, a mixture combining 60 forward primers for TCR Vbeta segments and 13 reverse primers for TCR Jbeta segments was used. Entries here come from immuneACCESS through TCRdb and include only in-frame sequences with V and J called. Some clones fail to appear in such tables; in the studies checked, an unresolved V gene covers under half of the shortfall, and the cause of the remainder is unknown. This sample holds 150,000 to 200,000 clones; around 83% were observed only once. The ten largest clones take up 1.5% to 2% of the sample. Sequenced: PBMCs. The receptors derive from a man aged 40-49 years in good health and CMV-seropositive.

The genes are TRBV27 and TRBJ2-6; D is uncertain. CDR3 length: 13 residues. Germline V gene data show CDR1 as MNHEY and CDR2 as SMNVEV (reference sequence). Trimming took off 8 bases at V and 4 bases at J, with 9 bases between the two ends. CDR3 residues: CASARWGANVLTF. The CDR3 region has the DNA TGTGCCAGCGCACGGTGGGGGGCCAACGTCCTGACTTTC.

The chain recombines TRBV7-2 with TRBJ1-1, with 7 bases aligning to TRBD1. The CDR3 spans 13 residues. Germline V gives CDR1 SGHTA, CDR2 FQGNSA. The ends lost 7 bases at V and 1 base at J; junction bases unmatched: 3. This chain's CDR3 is CASNRDRNTEAFF. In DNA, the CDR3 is TGTGCCAGCAACCGGGACAGGAACACTGAAGCTTTCTTT.

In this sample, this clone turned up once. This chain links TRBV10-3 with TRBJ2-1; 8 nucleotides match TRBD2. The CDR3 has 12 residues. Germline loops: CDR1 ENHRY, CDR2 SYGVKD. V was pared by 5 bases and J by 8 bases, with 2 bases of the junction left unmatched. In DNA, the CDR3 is TGTGCCATCAGTAAGACTAGCGATGAGCAGTTCTTC. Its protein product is CAISKTSDEQFF.

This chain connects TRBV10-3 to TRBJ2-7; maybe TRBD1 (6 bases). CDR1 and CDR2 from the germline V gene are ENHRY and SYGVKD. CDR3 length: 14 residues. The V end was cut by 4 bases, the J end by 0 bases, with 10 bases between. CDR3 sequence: CAISGTESSYEQYF. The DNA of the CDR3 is TGTGCCATCAGTGGGACAGAAAGCTCCTACGAGCAGTACTTC.

The CDR3 bases are TGTGCCAGCAGTGCGGGGGGCGTGGGAGATGGCTACACCTTC. The encoded protein is CASSAGGVGDGYTF. V and J are TRBV28 and TRBJ1-2; maybe TRBD1 (6 bases). Trimming took 5 bases from V and 6 from J, leaving 16 bases between them. CDR3 length: 14 residues. Germline lookup yields CDR1 MDHEN and CDR2 SYDVKM.

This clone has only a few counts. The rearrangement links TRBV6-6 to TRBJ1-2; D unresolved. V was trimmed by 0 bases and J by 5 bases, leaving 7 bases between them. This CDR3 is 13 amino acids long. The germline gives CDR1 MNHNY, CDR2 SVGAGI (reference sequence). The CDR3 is CASSYSTEYGYTF. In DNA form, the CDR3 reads TGTGCCAGCAGTTACTCCACAGAGTATGGCTACACCTTC.

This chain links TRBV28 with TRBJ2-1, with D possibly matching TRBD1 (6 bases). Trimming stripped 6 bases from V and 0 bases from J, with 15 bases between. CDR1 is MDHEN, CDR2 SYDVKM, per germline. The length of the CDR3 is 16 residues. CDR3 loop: CASSRRGGSSYNEQFF. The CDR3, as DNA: TGTGCCAGCAGCCGCAGGGGCGGAAGCTCCTACAATGAGCAGTTCTTC.

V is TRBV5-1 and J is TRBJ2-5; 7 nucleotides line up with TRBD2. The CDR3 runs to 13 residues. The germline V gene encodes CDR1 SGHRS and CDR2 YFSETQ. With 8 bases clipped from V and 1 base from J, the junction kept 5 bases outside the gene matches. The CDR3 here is CASTPGGQETQYF. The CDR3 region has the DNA TGCGCCAGTACCCCGGGGGGCCAAGAGACCCAGTACTTC.

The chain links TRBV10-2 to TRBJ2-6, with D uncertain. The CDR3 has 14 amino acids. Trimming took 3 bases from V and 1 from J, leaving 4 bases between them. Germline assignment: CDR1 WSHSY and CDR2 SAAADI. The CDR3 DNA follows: TGCGCCAGCAGTGAATCGTCTGGGGCCAACGTCCTGACTTTC. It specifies CASSESSGANVLTF.

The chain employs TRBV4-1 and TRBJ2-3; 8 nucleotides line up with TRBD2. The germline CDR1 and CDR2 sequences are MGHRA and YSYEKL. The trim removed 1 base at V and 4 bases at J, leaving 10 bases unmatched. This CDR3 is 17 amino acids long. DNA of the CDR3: TGCGCCAGCAGCCAAGGGACTAGCCCGGGGGACGCAGATACGCAGTATTTT. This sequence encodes CASSQGTSPGDADTQYF.

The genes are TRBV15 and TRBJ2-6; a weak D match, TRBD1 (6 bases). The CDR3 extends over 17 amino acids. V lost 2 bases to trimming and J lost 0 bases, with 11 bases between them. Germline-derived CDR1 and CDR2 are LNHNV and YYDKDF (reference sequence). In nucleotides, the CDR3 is TGTGCCACCAGCAGATCCTGGGGGCCCTCTGGGGCCAACGTCCTGACTTTC. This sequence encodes CATSRSWGPSGANVLTF.

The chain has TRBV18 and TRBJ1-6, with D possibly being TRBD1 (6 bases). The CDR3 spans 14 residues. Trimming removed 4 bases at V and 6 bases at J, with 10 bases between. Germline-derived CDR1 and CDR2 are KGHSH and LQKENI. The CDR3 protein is CASSHDRLNSPLHF. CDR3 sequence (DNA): TGTGCCAGCTCACATGACAGGCTTAATTCACCCCTCCACTTT.

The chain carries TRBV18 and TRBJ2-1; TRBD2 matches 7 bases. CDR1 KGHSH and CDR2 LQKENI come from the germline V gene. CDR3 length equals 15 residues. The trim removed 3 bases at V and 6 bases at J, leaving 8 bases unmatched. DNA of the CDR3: TGTGCCAGCTCACCGTCTAGCGGAGATGTCAATGAGCAGTTCTTC. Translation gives CASSPSSGDVNEQFF.

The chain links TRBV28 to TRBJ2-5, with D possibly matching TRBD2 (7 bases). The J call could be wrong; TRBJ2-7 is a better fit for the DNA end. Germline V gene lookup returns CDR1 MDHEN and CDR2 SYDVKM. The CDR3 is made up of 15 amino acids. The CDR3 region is CASSSGGAGAYEQYF. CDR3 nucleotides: TGTGCCAGCAGTTCGGGGGGCGCAGGGGCCTACGAGCAGTACTTC.

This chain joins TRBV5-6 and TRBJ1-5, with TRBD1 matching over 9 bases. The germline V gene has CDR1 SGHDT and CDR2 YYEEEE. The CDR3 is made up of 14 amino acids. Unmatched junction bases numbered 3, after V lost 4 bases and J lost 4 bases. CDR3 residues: CASSRQGGNQPQHF. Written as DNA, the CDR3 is TGTGCCAGCAGCCGACAGGGGGGGAATCAGCCCCAGCATTTT.

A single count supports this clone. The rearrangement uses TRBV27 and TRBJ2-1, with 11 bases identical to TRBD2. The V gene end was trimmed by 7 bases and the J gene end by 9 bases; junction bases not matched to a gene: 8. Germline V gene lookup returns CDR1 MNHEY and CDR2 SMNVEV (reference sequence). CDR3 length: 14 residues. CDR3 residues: CASILAGGGGEQFF. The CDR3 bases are TGTGCCAGCATTCTAGCGGGAGGTGGAGGTGAGCAGTTCTTC.

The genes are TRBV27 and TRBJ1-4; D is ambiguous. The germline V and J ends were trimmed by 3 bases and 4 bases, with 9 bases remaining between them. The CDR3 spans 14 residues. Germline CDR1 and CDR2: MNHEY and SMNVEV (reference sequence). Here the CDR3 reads CASSFQRYNEKLFF. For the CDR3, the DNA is TGTGCCAGCAGTTTTCAGAGGTATAATGAAAAACTGTTTTTT. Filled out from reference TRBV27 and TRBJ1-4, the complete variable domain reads EAQVTQNPRYLITVTGKKLTVTCSQNMNHEYMSWYRQDPGLGLRQIYYSMNVEVTDKGDVPEGYKVSRKEKRNFPLILESPSPNQTSLYFCASSFQRYNEKLFFGSGTQLSVL.

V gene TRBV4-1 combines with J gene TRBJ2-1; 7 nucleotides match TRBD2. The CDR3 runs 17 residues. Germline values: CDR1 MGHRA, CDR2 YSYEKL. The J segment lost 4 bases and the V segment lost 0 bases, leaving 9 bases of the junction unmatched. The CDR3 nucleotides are TGCGCCAGCAGCCAAGATCTTGTAGCGGGCCGATACAATGAGCAGTTCTTC. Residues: CASSQDLVAGRYNEQFF.

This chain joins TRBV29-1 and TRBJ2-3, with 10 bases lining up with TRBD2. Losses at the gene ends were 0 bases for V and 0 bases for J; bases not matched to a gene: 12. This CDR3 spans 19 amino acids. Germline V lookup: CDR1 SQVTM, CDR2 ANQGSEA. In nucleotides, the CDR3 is TGCAGCGTTGAAGATATCAGGACTAGCGGAAGTACTAGCACAGATACGCAGTATTTT. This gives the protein CSVEDIRTSGSTSTDTQYF.

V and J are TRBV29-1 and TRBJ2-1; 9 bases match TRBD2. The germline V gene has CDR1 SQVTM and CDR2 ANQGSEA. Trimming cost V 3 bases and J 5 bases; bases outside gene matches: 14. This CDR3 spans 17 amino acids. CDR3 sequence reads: CSVEGGRAAVGHNEQFF. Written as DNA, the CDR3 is TGCAGCGTTGAGGGCGGGAGGGCCGCAGTAGGGCACAATGAGCAGTTCTTC.